What follows are 5 T cell receptor beta chains derived from one specimen sequenced in a study of T cells in lung cancer brain metastases. Sequencing used immunoSEQ multiplex PCR; TCRdb keeps in-frame clones, though not all of them. The sample has approximately 4,500 clones; around nine tenths are singletons. Source material: tumor tissue from the primary lung tumor. Every receptor here comes from a woman between 50 and 59 years old with non-small cell lung cancer.

Only one count was recorded for this clone. CDR3 DNA sequence: TGTGCCAGCAGCTCAGGACAAAATTCACCCCTCCACTTT. The encoded protein is CASSSGQNSPLHF. V usage is TRBV7-2 and J usage is TRBJ1-6, with D possibly TRBD1 on 5 matching bases. Trimming pared 4 bases from V and 7 bases from J, leaving 8 bases between. CDR1 is SGHTA, CDR2 FQGNSA, per germline. This CDR3 region has 13 residues.

The chain joins TRBV27 to TRBJ2-7, with 7 bases that match TRBD2. The CDR3 extends over 15 amino acids. J was trimmed by 2 bases and V by 6 bases; bases with no gene match: 10. Germline V gives CDR1 MNHEY, CDR2 SMNVEV (reference sequence). CDR3 in amino acids: CASRPTPSGAYEQYF. The CDR3 nucleotides are TGTGCCAGCAGGCCCACTCCTAGCGGAGCCTACGAGCAGTACTTC.

On this clone itself: Being one base from a much bigger clone, this may be a read error. The V call is TRBV29-1, the J call TRBJ2-2, with 9 bases aligning to TRBD2. Germline CDR1 SQVTM, CDR2 ANQGSEA. This CDR3 is built from 15 residues. Trimming removed 5 bases from V and 7 bases from J; junction bases left unmatched: 11. CDR3 amino acids: CSVLSGSYGIGELFF. CDR3 coding DNA: TGCAGCGTTCTTAGCGGGAGTTATGGCATCGGGGAGCTGTTTTTT.

The V gene is TRBV4-3, the J gene TRBJ2-7; D gene unclear. Germline lookup yields CDR1 LGHNA and CDR2 YSLEER. Trimming removed 0 bases at V and 3 bases at J, with 12 bases between. This CDR3 comprises 15 residues. DNA of the CDR3: TGCGCCAGCAGCCAAGACGGGTCAGGCTACTACGAGCAGTACTTC. Amino acid sequence: CASSQDGSGYYEQYF.

The rearrangement joins TRBV7-9 to TRBJ1-1, with D possibly matching TRBD1 (6 bases). The germline V and J ends were trimmed by 1 base and 4 bases, with 10 bases remaining between them. Germline values: CDR1 SEHNR, CDR2 FQNEAQ (reference sequence). This CDR3 has 14 amino acids. Here the CDR3 DNA reads TGTGCCAGCAGCTTAGAAGGGGGGCTCACTGAAGCTTTCTTT. Translation: CASSLEGGLTEAFF. Drawing the rest from reference TRBV7-9 and TRBJ1-1, the complete variable domain is DTGVSQNPRHKITKRGQNVTFRCDPISEHNRLYWYRQTLGQGPEFLTYFQNEAQLEKSRLLSDRFSAERPKGSFSTLEIQRTEQGDSAMYLCASSLEGGLTEAFFGQGTRLTVV.